The clone carrying this TCR beta chain appeared once. Its antigen is not identified. This sample was taken from a study of cytomegalovirus exposure and HLA in healthy donors. Background on the study: An analysis done earlier identified more than 100 million unique TCR beta sequences from roughly 190 million T cells.

Notes on the study in general: CMV serostatus was the sole immune exposure data available.

V was pared by 6 bases and J by 5 bases, with 1 base of the junction left unmatched. The CDR3 has 13 amino acids. Germline-derived CDR1 and CDR2 are SNHLY and FYNNEI. PCR employed 60 Vbeta and 13 Jbeta primers. Method: immunoSEQ multiplex PCR; TCRdb's copy keeps in-frame clones and lacks some. The data hold roughly 120,000 clones, with more than 70% observed a single time. The TCR comes from a man aged 50 to 60 in good health and CMV-seronegative. Material for sequencing was PBMCs. The J gene is TRBJ2-1, the V gene TRBV2, with 10 nucleotides matching TRBD1. In nucleotides, the CDR3 is TGTGCCAGCAGAGGGACAGGGGACAATGAGCAGTTCTTC. Translation gives CASRGTGDNEQFF.